The sequence of this TCR beta chain was determined in a study of T cells after yellow fever vaccination. CDR1 is MNHNY and CDR2 is SVGAGI in the germline V gene (reference sequence). CDR3 size: 13 residues. V lost 2 bases, J lost 13 bases, and 8 bases stayed unmatched. This clonotype came up once. Its antigen is as yet unknown. In making TCR cDNA, 5'RACE template switching added a universal primer site and UMIs to it. TCRdb re-called the 5' RACE reads through MiXCR, storing one row per CDR3 protein. The sample contains some 300,000 distinct CDR3 sequences, 7.5% to 9% of which appear only once. Notes on the study in general: FACS-sorted repertoires might harbor abundant contaminating clonotypes from the bulk population.

The V call is TRBV6-6, the J call TRBJ2-1; 7 nucleotides line up with TRBD2. The TCR originated in a young man who received the YFV17D yellow fever vaccine. The source was CD4+ T cells sorted from PBMCs, collected 5 days after the yellow fever booster vaccination. CDR3 residues: CASSYIGGGDQFF. In DNA form, the CDR3 reads TGTGCCAGCAGTTACATTGGGGGAGGGGATCAGTTCTTC.